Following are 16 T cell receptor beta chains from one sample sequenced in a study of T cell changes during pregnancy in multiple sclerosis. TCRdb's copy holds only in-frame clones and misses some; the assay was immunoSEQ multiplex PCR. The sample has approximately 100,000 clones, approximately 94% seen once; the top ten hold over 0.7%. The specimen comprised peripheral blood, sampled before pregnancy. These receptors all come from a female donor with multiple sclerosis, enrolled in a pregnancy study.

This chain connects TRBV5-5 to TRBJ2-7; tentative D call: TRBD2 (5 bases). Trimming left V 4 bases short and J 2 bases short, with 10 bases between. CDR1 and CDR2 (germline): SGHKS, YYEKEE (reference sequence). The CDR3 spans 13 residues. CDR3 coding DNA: TGTGCCAGCAGCCAAAGAGGGCCCTACGAGCAGTACTTC. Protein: CASSQRGPYEQYF.

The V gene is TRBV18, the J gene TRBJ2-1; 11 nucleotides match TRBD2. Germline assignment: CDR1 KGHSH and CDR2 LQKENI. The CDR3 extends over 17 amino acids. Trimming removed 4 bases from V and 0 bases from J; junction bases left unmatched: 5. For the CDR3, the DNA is TGTGCCAGCTCACTTACTAGCGGGAGTGGCTCCTACAATGAGCAGTTCTTC. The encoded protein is CASSLTSGSGSYNEQFF.

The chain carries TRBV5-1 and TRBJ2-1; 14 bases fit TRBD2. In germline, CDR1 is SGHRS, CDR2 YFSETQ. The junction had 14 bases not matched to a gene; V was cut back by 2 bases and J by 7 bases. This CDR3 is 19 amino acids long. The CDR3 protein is CASSFSVSGTSGRVNEQFF. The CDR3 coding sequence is TGCGCCAGCAGCTTCTCTGTATCCGGGACTAGCGGGAGAGTGAATGAGCAGTTCTTC. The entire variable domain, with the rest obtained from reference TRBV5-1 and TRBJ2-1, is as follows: KAGVTQTPRYLIKTRGQQVTLSCSPISGHRSVSWYQQTPGQGLQFLFEYFSETQRNKGNFPGRFSGRQFSNSRSEMNVSTLELGDSALYLCASSFSVSGTSGRVNEQFFGPGTRLTVL.

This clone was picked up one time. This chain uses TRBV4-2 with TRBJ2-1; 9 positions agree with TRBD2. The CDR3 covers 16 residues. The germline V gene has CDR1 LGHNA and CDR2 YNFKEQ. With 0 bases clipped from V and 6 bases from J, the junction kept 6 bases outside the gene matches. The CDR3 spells CASSQDGSGSSNEQFF. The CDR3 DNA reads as TGTGCCAGCAGCCAAGATGGTAGCGGGAGTTCCAATGAGCAGTTCTTC.

In DNA, the CDR3 is TGTGCCAGCTCCGGATCAGGATCCAGCTCTGGGGCCAACGTCCTGACTTTC. Translating it yields CASSGSGSSSGANVLTF. The genes are TRBV9 and TRBJ2-6; D unclear. V gave up 7 bases and J gave up 0 bases, with 17 bases separating them. This CDR3 comprises 17 residues. Looked up from germline, CDR1 is SGDLS and CDR2 is YYNGEE.

The CDR3 is CASSQGLSGTGSGNTIYF. The CDR3 DNA sequence: TGCGCCAGCAGCCAAGGGCTATCCGGGACAGGGTCTGGAAACACCATATATTTT. This rearrangement joins TRBV4-1 to TRBJ1-3; 9 bases are a match to TRBD1. The CDR3 spans 18 residues. Germline assignment: CDR1 MGHRA and CDR2 YSYEKL. J was trimmed by 1 base and V by 1 base; bases with no gene match: 8.

The CDR3 loop reads CAWNGGDSYNEQFF. The CDR3 bases are TGTGCCTGGAACGGCGGAGACTCCTACAATGAGCAGTTCTTC. The chain is built from TRBV30 and TRBJ2-1; D not certain. The germline V gene has CDR1 GTSNPN and CDR2 SVGIG (reference sequence). V dropped 4 bases and J dropped 0 bases, with 10 bases sitting between them. The length of the CDR3 is 14 residues. The full variable domain, rest sourced from reference TRBV30 and TRBJ2-1, is SQTIHQWPATLVQPVGSPLSLECTVEGTSNPNLYWYRQAAGRGLQLLFYSVGIGQISSEVPQNLSASRPQDRQFILSSKKLLLSDSGFYLCAWNGGDSYNEQFFGPGTRLTVL.

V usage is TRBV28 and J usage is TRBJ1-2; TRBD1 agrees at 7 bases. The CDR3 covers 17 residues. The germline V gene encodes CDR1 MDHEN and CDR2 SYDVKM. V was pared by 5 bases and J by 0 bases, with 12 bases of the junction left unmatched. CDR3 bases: TGTGCCAGCAGTCGCCGAGACAGGGTAACAACTAACTATGGCTACACCTTC. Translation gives CASSRRDRVTTNYGYTF.

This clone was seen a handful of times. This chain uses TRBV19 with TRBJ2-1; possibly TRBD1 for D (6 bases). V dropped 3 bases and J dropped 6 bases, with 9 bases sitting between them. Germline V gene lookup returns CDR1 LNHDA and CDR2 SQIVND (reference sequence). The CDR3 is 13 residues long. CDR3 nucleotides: TGTGCCAGTAGTATGGGGGCGGGCAATGAGCAGTTCTTC. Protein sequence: CASSMGAGNEQFF.

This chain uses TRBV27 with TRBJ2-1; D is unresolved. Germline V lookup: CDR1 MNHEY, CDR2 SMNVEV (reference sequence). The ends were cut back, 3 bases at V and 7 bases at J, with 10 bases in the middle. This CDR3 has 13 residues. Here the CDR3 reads CASSLSNGNEQFF. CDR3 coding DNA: TGTGCCAGCAGTTTGAGTAACGGGAATGAGCAGTTCTTC.

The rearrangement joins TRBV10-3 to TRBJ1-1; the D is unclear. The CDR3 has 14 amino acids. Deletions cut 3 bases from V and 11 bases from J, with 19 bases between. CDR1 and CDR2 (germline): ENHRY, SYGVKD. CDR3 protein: CAISDQEITRRAFF. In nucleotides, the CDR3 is TGTGCCATCAGTGACCAAGAAATCACTCGCCGGGCTTTCTTT.

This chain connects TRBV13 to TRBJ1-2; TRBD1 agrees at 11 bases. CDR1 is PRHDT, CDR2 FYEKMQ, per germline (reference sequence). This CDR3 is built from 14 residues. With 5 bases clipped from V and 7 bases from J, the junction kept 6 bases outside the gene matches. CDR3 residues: CASSPGQGASGYTF. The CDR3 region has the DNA TGTGCCAGCAGCCCTGGACAGGGGGCTAGTGGCTACACCTTC.

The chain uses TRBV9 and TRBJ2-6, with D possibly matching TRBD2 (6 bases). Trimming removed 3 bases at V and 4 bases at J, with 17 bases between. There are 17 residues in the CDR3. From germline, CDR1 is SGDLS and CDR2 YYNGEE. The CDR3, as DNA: TGTGCCAGCAGCGGTGGACTAACCACGGCCGGGGCCAACGTCCTGACTTTC. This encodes CASSGGLTTAGANVLTF.

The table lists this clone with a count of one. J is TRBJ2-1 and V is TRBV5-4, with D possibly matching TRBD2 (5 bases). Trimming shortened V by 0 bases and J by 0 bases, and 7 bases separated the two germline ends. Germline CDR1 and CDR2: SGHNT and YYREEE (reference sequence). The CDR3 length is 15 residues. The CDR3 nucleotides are TGTGCCAGCAGCTTGGAGGACTTCTCCTACAATGAGCAGTTCTTC. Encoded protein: CASSLEDFSYNEQFF.

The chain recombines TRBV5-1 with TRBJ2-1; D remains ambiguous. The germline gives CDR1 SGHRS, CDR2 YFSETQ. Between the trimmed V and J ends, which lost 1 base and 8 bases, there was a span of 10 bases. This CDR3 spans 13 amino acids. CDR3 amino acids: CASSLRLVDEQFF. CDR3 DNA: TGCGCCAGCAGCTTGCGCCTAGTAGATGAGCAGTTCTTC.

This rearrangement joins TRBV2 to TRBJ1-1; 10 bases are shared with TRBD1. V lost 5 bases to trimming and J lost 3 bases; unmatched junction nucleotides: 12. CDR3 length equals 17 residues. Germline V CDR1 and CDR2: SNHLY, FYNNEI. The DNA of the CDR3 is TGTGCCAGCAGTCTAGCTCTCGGGACAGGGGCGGACACTGAAGCTTTCTTT. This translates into CASSLALGTGADTEAFF.